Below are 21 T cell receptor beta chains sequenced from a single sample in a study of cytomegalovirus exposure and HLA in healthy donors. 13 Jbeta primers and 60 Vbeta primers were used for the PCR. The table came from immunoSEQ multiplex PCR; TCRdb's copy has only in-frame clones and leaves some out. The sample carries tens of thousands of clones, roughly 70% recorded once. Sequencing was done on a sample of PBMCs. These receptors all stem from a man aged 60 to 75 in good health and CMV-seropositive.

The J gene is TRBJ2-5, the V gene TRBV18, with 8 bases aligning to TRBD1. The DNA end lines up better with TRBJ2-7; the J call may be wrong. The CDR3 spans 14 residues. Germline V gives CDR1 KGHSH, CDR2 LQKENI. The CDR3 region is CASSRRQTGDEQYF. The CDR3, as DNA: TGTGCCAGCTCACGACGGCAGACAGGGGACGAGCAGTACTTC.

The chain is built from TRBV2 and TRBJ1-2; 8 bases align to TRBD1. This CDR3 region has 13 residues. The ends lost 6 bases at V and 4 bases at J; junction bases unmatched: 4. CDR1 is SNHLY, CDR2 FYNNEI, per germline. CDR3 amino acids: CASRGQVVYGYTF. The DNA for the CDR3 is TGTGCCAGCAGGGGACAGGTGGTCTATGGCTACACCTTC.

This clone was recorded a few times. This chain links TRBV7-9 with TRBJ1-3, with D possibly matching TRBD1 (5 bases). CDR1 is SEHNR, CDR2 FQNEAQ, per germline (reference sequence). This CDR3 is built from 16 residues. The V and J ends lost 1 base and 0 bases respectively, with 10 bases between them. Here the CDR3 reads CASSLGKGHSGNTIYF. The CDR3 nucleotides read TGTGCCAGCAGCTTAGGCAAGGGGCACTCTGGAAACACCATATATTTT.

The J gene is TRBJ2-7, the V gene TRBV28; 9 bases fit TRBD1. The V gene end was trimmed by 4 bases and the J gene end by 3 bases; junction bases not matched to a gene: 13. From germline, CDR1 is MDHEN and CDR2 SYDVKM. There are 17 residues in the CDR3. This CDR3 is CASSSRGGTGFFYEQYF. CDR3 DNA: TGTGCCAGCAGTTCCAGGGGTGGGACAGGGTTCTTCTACGAGCAGTACTTC.

Written as DNA, the CDR3 is TGTGCCTGGAGTCCTCAGGGGAACTATGGCTACACCTTC. Residues: CAWSPQGNYGYTF. The chain employs TRBV30 and TRBJ1-2; D is possibly TRBD1 (6 bases). V shed 2 bases and J shed 2 bases, with 9 bases lying between them. In germline, CDR1 is GTSNPN, CDR2 SVGIG (reference sequence). The CDR3 runs to 13 residues.

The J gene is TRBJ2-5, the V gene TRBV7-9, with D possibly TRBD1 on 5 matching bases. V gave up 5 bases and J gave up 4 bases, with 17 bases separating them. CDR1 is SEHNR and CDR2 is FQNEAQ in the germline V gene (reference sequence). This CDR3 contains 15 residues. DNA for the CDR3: TGTGCCAGCAGCCCGAAAAACGGACAACGAGAGACCCAGTACTTC. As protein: CASSPKNGQRETQYF.

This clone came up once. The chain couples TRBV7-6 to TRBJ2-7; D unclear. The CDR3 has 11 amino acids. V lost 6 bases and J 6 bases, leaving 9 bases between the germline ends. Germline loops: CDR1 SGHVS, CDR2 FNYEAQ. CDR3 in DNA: TGTGCCAGCAGTAGTACTGGCGAGCAGTACTTC. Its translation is CASSSTGEQYF.

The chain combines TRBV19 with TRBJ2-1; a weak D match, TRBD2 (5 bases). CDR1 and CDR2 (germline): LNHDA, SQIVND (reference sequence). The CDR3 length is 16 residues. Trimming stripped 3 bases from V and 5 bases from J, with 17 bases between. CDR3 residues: CASSISSGTPNNEQFF. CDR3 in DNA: TGTGCCAGTAGTATCTCCAGCGGAACGCCGAACAATGAGCAGTTCTTC.

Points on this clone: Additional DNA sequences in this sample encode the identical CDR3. The CDR3 sequence is CASSLGGGSYNEQFF. The CDR3 DNA reads as TGTGCCAGCAGCTTGGGGGGGGGCTCCTACAATGAGCAGTTCTTC. The chain employs TRBV5-4 and TRBJ2-1; 7 bases line up with TRBD2. J was trimmed by 0 bases and V by 0 bases; bases with no gene match: 0. Looked up from germline, CDR1 is SGHNT and CDR2 is YYREEE (reference sequence). The CDR3 has 15 residues.

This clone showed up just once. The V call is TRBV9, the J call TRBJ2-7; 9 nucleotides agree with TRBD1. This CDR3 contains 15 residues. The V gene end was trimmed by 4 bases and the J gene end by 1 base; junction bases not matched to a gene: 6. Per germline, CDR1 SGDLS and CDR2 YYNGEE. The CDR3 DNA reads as TGTGCCAGCAGCTACGGGACAGGGAGTTCCTACGAGCAGTACTTC. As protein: CASSYGTGSSYEQYF. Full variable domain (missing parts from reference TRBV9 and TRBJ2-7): DSGVTQTPKHLITATGQRVTLRCSPRSGDLSVYWYQQSLDQGLQFLIQYYNGEERAKGNILERFSAQQFPDLHSELNLSSLELGDSALYFCASSYGTGSSYEQYFGPGTRLTVT.

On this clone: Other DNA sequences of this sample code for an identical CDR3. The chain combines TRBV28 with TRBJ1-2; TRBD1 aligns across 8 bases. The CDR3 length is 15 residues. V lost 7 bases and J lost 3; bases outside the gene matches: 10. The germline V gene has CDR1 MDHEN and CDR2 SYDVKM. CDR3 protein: CASTPRDRSDYGYTF. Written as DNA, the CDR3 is TGTGCCAGCACCCCTCGGGACAGGTCGGACTATGGCTACACCTTC.

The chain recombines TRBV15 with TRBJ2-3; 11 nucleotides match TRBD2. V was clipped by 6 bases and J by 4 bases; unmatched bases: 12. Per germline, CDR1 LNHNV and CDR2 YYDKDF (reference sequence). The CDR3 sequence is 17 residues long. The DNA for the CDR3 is TGTGCCACCAGGATCTCCCCGACTAGCGGGACTTCAGATACGCAGTATTTT. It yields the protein CATRISPTSGTSDTQYF.

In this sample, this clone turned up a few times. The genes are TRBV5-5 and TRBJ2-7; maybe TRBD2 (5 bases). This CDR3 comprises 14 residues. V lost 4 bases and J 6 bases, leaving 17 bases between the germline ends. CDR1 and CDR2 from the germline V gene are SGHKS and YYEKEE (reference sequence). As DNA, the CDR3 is TGTGCCAGCAGCAGCGGACTGTTTGGTGGCGAGCAGTACTTC. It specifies CASSSGLFGGEQYF.

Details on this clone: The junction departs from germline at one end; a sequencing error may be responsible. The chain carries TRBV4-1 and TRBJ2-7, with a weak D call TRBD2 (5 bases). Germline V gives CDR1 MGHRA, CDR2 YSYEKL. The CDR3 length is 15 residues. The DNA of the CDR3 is TGTGCCAGCAGCCAAGGCCGCGAGGGAGTATACGAGCAGTACTTC. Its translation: CASSQGREGVYEQYF.

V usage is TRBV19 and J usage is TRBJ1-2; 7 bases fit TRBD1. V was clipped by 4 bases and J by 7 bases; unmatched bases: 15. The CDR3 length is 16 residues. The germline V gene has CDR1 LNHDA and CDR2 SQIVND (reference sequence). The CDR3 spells CASSRLLRQGISGYTF. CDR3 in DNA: TGTGCCAGTAGTAGACTCCTCCGACAGGGAATATCTGGCTACACCTTC.

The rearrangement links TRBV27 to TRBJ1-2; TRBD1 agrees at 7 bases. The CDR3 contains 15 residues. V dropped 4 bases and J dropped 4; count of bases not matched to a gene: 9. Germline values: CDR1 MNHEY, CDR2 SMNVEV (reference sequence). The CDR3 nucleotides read TGTGCCAGCAGTTACGCTACCGGGACAGCCTATGGCTACACCTTC. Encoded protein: CASSYATGTAYGYTF.

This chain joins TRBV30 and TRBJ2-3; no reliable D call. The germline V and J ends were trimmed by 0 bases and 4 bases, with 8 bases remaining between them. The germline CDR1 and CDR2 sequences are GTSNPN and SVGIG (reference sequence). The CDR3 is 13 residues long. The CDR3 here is CAWSVSASDTQYF. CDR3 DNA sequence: TGTGCCTGGAGTGTATCAGCGTCAGATACGCAGTATTTT.

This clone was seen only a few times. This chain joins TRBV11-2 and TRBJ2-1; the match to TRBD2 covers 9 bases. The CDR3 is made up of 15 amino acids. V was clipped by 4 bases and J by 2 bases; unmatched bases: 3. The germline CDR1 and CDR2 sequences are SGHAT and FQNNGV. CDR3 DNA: TGTGCCAGCAGCTCTCTAGCGGGGCCCTACAATGAGCAGTTCTTC. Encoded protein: CASSSLAGPYNEQFF.

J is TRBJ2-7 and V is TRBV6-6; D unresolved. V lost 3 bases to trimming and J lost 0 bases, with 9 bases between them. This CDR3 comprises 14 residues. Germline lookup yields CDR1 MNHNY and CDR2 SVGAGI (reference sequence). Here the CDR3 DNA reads TGTGCCAGCAGTTATGAGGCCAGCTCCTACGAGCAGTACTTC. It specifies CASSYEASSYEQYF.

CDR3 DNA: TGTGCCAGTAGTATATACGGGGGGCATGAGCAGTTCTTC. This gives the protein CASSIYGGHEQFF. The chain carries TRBV19 and TRBJ2-1, with D possibly matching TRBD2 (7 bases). The CDR3 has 13 residues. Looked up from germline, CDR1 is LNHDA and CDR2 is SQIVND (reference sequence). The germline V and J ends were trimmed by 2 bases and 8 bases, with 10 bases remaining between them.

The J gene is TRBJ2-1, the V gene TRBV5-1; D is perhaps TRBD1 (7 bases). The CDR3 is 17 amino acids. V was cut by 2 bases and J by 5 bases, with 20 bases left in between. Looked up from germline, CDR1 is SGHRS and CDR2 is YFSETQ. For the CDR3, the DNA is TGCGCCAGCAGCTTCGTGCGCCAGGGGGGAGGTGACAATGAGCAGTTCTTC. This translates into CASSFVRQGGGDNEQFF.